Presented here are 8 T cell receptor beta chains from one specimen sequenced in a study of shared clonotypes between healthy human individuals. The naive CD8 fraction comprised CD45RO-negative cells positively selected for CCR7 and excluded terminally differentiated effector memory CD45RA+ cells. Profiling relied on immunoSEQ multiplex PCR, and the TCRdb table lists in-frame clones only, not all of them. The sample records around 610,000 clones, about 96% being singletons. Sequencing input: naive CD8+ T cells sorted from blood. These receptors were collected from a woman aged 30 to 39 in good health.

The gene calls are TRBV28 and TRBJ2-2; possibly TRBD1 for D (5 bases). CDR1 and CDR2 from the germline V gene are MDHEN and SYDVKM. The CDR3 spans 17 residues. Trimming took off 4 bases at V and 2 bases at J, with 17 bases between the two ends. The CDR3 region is CASSSPLIQENTGELFF. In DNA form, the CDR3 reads TGTGCCAGCAGTTCTCCTCTGATACAGGAAAACACCGGGGAGCTGTTTTTT.

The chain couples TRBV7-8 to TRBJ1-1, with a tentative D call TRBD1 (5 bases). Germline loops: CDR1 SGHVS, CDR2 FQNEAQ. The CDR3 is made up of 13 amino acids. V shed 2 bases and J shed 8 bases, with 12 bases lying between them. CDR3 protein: CASSLSTGWEAFF. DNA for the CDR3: TGTGCCAGCAGCTTAAGCACAGGATGGGAAGCTTTCTTT.

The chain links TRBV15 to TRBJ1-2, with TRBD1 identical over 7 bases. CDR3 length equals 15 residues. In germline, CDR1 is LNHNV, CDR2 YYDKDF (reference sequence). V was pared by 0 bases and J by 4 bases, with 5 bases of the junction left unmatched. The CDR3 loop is CATSRDFRDSYGYTF. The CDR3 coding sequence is TGTGCCACCAGCAGAGATTTTCGGGACAGCTATGGCTACACCTTC. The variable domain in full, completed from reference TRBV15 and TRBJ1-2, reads DAMVIQNPRYQVTQFGKPVTLSCSQTLNHNVMYWYQQKSSQAPKLLFHYYDKDFNNEADTPDNFQSRRPNTSFCFLDIRSPGLGDTAMYLCATSRDFRDSYGYTFGSGTRLTVV.

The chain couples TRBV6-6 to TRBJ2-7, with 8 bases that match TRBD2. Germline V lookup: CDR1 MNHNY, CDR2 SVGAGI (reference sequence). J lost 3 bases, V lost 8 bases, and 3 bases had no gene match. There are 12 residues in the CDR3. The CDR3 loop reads CASGAGDYEQYF. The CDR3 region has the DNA TGTGCCAGCGGAGCGGGAGACTACGAGCAGTACTTC.

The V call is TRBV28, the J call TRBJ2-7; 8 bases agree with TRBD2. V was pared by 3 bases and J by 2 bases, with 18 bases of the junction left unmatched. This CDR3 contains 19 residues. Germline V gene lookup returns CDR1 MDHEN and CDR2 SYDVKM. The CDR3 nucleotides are TGTGCCAGCAGTTTGGTCCGGGGTCTGGGCGGGAGGCCCACCTACGAGCAGTACTTC. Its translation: CASSLVRGLGGRPTYEQYF.

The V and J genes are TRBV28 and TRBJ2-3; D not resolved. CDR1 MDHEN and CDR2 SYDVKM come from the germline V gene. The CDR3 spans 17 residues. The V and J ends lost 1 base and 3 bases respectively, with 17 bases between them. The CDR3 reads CASSLFNAVPRTDTQYF. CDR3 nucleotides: TGTGCCAGCAGTTTATTTAACGCGGTCCCCCGAACAGATACGCAGTATTTT.

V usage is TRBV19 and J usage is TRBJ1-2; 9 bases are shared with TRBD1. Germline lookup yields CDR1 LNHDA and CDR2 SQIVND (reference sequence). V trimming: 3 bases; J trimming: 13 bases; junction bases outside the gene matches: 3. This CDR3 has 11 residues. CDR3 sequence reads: CASSMGQGGTF. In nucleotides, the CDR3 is TGTGCCAGTAGTATGGGACAGGGTGGCACCTTC.

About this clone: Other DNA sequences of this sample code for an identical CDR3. CDR3: CASSLGAYEQYF. The CDR3 bases are TGTGCCAGCAGCTTGGGTGCCTACGAGCAGTACTTC. This chain uses TRBV11-2 with TRBJ2-7, with D uncertain. V was cut by 3 bases and J by 2 bases, with 5 bases left in between. Germline CDR1 is SGHAT and CDR2 is FQNNGV. The CDR3 consists of 12 residues. The whole variable domain, remainder taken from reference TRBV11-2 and TRBJ2-7, is EAGVAQSPRYKIIEKRQSVAFWCNPISGHATLYWYQQILGQGPKLLIQFQNNGVVDDSQLPKDRFSAERLKGVDSTLKIQPAKLEDSAVYLCASSLGAYEQYFGPGTRLTVT.